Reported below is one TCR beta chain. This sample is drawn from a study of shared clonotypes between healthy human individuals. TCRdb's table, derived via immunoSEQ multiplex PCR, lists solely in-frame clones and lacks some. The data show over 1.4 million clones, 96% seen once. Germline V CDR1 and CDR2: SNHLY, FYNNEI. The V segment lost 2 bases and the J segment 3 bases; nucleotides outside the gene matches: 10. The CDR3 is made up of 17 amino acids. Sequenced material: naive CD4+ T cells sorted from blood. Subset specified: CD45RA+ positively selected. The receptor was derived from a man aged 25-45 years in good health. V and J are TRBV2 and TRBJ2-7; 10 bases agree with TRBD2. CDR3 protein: CASSEIRLASGSYEQYF. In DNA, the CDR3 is TGTGCCAGCAGTGAAATACGGCTGGCTAGCGGGAGCTACGAGCAGTACTTC.